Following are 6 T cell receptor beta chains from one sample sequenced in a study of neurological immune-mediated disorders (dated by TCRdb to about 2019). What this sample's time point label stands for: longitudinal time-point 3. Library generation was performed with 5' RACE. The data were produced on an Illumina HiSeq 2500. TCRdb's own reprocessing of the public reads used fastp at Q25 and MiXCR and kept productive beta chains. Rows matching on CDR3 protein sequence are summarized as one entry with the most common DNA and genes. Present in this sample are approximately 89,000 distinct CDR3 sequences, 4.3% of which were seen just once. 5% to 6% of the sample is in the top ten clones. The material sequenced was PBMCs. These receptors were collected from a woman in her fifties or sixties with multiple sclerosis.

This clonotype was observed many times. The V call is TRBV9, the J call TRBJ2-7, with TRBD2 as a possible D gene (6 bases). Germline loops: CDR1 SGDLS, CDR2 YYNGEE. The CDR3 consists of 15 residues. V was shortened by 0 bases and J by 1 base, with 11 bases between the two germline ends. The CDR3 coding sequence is TGTGCCAGCAGCGTAGCCTCGGGGGTTTCCTACGAGCAGTACTTC. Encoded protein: CASSVASGVSYEQYF.

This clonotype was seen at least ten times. In DNA, the CDR3 is TGTGCCAGCAGCCCAAGGACTAGCGGGGGTCTCAATGAGCAGTTCTTC. As protein: CASSPRTSGGLNEQFF. This chain joins TRBV7-8 and TRBJ2-1; the match to TRBD2 covers 13 bases. The CDR3 length is 16 residues. The germline V gene encodes CDR1 SGHVS and CDR2 FQNEAQ. Unmatched junction bases numbered 7, after V lost 5 bases and J lost 6 bases.

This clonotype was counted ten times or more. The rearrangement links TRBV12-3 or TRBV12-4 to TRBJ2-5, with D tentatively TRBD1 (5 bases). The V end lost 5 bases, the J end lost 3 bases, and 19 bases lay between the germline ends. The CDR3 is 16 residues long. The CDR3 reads CASSQRQTGTKETQYF. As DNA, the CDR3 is TGTGCCAGCAGTCAGAGACAAACAGGAACCAAAGAGACCCAGTACTTC.

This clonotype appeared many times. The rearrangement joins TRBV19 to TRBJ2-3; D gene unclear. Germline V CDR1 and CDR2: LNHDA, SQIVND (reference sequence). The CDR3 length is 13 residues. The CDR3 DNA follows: TGTGCTAGCCGCAGGCGGAGCACAGATACGCAGTATTTT. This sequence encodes CASRRRSTDTQYF.

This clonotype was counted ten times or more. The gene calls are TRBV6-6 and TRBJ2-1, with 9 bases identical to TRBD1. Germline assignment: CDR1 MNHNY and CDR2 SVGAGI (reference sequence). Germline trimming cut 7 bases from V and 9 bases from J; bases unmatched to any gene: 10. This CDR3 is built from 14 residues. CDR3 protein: CASKTGTGLGEQFF. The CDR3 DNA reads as TGTGCCAGCAAGACGGGGACAGGGTTAGGTGAGCAGTTCTTC.

The CDR3 is CASSSTGDRTSYNSPLHF. In DNA, the CDR3 is TGCGCCAGCAGCTCTACGGGGGACCGAACCTCCTATAATTCACCCCTCCACTTT. The chain recombines TRBV5-1 with TRBJ1-6; D is perhaps TRBD1 (5 bases). From germline, CDR1 is SGHRS and CDR2 YFSETQ. This CDR3 is built from 18 residues. The germline V and J ends were trimmed by 3 bases and 0 bases, with 16 bases remaining between them.